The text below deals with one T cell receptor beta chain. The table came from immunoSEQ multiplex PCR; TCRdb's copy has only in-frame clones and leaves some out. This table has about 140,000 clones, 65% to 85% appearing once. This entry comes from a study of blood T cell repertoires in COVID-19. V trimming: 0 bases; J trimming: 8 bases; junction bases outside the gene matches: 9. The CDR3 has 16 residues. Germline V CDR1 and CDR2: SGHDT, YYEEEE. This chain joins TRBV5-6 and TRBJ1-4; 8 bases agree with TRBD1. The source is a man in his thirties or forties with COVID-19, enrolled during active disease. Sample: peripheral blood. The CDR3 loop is CASSLVLTGEGEKLFF. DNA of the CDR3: TGTGCCAGCAGCTTGGTCCTGACAGGGGAAGGAGAAAAACTGTTTTTT.